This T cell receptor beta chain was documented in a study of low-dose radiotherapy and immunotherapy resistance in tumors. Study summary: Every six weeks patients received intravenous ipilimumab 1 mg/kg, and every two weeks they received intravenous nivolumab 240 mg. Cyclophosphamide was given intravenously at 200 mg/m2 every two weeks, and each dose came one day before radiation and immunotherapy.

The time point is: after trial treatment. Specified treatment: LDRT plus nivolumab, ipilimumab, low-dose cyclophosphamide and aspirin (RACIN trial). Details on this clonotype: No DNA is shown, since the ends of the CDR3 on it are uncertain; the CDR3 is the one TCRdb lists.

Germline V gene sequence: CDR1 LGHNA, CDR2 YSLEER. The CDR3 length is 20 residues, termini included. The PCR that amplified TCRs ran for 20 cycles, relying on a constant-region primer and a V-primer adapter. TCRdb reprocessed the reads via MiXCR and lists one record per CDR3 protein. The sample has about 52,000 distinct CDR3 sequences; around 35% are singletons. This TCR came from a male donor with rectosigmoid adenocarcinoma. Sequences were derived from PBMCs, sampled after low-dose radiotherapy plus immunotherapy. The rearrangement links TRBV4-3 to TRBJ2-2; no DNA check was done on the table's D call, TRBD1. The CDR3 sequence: CASSQDGSEIWTGELFFFFF.